This T cell receptor (beta chain) stems from a study of blood T cell repertoires in COVID-19. In the study overall: The United States, Italy and Spain supplied acute and convalescent COVID-19 samples. Nucleic acid was either cDNA or gDNA, and it came from T cells, B-cell-depleted T cells, or PBMCs.

CDR1 and CDR2 (germline): SGHRS, YFSETQ. This CDR3 has 15 residues. Trimming took 0 bases from V and 2 from J, leaving 12 bases between them. How the authors handled the data: Reference gene primers were amplified, and this amplification served to estimate nucleated cell counts. Using immunoSEQ multiplex PCR, the repertoire was profiled, and TCRdb retains in-frame clones only, with some absent. Clone size and the V and J calls come from that table; the DNA yielded D and trimming. Of 90,000 to 120,000 clones listed, approximately 89% are singletons. This chain uses TRBV5-1 with TRBJ2-7; D is perhaps TRBD2 (5 bases). Input material: peripheral blood. The clonotype comes from a man in his fifties or sixties with active or convalescent COVID-19. CDR3 in amino acids: CASSLAEAGPYEQYF. CDR3 DNA sequence: TGCGCCAGCAGCTTGGCCGAGGCGGGCCCCTACGAGCAGTACTTC. The full variable domain, with the rest looked up from reference TRBV5-1 and TRBJ2-7, is KAGVTQTPRYLIKTRGQQVTLSCSPISGHRSVSWYQQTPGQGLQFLFEYFSETQRNKGNFPGRFSGRQFSNSRSEMNVSTLELGDSALYLCASSLAEAGPYEQYFGPGTRLTVT.